This T cell receptor beta chain was sequenced in a study of OX40 agonist ivuxolimab in advanced cancers. Looking at the study overall: Participants, 75% to 90% male, averaged about 56 years of age, ranging from roughly 23 to 80. Findings of the study overall: Both blood CD4+ and CD8+ T cells showed clonal growth by week 6 at 0.1 to 3.0 mg/kg. No antigen was identified for the clonally expanded peripheral T cells. Low normalized T-cell clonal expansion also characterized some of the nonresponders.

Clones were read by immunoSEQ multiplex PCR, and TCRdb kept only the in-frame ones, dropping some. The table lists tens of thousands of clones, approximately 79% of them singletons, with 13% to 15% in the top ten. With regard to this clone: The antigen remains undetermined.

Sequencing used CD4+ or CD8+ T cells sorted from blood, obtained in a trial of the OX40 agonist ivuxolimab. The origin of this receptor is an adult with an advanced solid tumor such as melanoma, head and neck, liver or kidney cancer.

CDR3 in amino acids: CASSFAGQSTDTQYF. The CDR3 DNA sequence: TGCGCCAGCAGCTTCGCGGGACAGTCCACAGATACGCAGTATTTT. This chain connects TRBV5-1 to TRBJ2-3; possibly TRBD1 for D (7 bases). The CDR3 extends over 15 amino acids. Germline CDR1 and CDR2: SGHRS and YFSETQ. Between the trimmed V and J ends, which lost 2 bases and 2 bases, there was a span of 12 bases.